This is a list of T cell receptor beta chains from one sample in a study of CD8+ T cells in alopecia areata. The protocol was immunoSEQ multiplex PCR, while the TCRdb copy is restricted to in-frame clones and leaves out a portion. The sample consists of 110,000 or so clones, 45% to 65% of them appearing once. The sequencing used CD4+ T cells sorted from blood, collected at week 24, from a patient treated with tofacitinib. The receptors were sampled from a human donor with alopecia areata. The CDR3 runs from the conserved cysteine through the conserved F or W. The order of the fields is D gene, J gene, V gene, clone size, CDR3 protein, CDR3 DNA. The D gene is left open where the match is weak. Expanded clones are given a class, and other clones once, few, many or no size at all.

NA TRBJ1-2 TRBV19 few CASSFDNGYTF TGTGCCAGTAGTTTCGATAATGGCTACACCTTC
NA TRBJ1-3 TRBV7-2 few CASSFQTNSGNTIYF TGTGCCAGCAGCTTCCAGACAAACTCTGGAAACACCATATATTTT
NA TRBJ1-1 TRBV21-1 NA CASSFPTDRGRPEAFF TGTGCCAGCAGCTTCCCCACGGACAGGGGGCGGCCTGAAGCTTTCTTT
NA TRBJ1-1 TRBV30 NA CATGRRPTNTEAFF TGTGCCACTGGCCGGAGACCGACGAACACTGAAGCTTTCTTT
NA TRBJ2-7 TRBV5-1 few CASSLASTGNEQYF TGCGCCAGCAGCTTGGCCTCTACAGGAAACGAGCAGTACTTC
TRBD1 TRBJ2-5 TRBV5-1 NA CASSPTGGTGVETQYF TGCGCCAGCAGCCCGACCGGCGGGACAGGGGTAGAGACCCAGTACTTC
TRBD1 TRBJ2-2 TRBV5-1 NA CASTGTGDTGELFF TGCGCCAGCACCGGGACAGGGGACACCGGGGAGCTGTTTTTT
NA TRBJ2-7 TRBV6-5 NA CASSPRRDVEQYF TGTGCCAGCAGTCCTCGTAGGGATGTCGAGCAGTACTTC
TRBD1 TRBJ2-7 TRBV29-1 NA CSVRPDRGNSEQYF TGCAGCGTAAGGCCGGACAGGGGAAACAGCGAGCAGTACTTC
NA TRBJ2-5 TRBV28 NA CASRDGTLKETQYF TGTGCCAGCAGGGACGGGACATTGAAAGAGACCCAGTACTTC
NA TRBJ2-7 TRBV29-1 NA CSAGPRAYEQYF TGCAGCGCGGGCCCCAGGGCCTACGAGCAGTACTTC
NA TRBJ2-3 TRBV29-1 NA CSVGEGDTQYF TGCAGCGTCGGCGAGGGAGATACGCAGTATTTT
NA TRBJ1-2 TRBV29-1 NA CSVTEGSTNYGYTF TGCAGCGTGACTGAAGGGTCTACTAACTATGGCTACACCTTC
NA TRBJ2-3 TRBV7-9 NA CASSTRTPARDTQYF TGTGCCAGCAGCACGAGGACTCCCGCTCGGGATACGCAGTATTTT